What follows describes a single TCR beta chain. The V gene end was trimmed by 0 bases and the J gene end by 5 bases; junction bases not matched to a gene: 4. This CDR3 region has 14 residues. Per germline, CDR1 SGHTS and CDR2 YDEGEE. Profiled with immunoSEQ multiplex PCR; TCRdb holds only in-frame clones, not every one. The repertoire holds more than 45,000 clones, about 90% seen once, with around 1.2% in the top ten. This sample stems from a study of T cell changes during pregnancy in multiple sclerosis. This material consisted of CD4+ T cells from peripheral blood mononuclear cells, taken in the second trimester of pregnancy. The rearrangement links TRBV5-8 to TRBJ1-1, with 7 nucleotides matching TRBD1. The TCR sequence derives from a female donor with multiple sclerosis, enrolled in a pregnancy study. CDR3: CASSLADRVTEAFF. CDR3 bases: TGTGCCAGCAGCTTGGCCGACAGGGTGACTGAAGCTTTCTTT.